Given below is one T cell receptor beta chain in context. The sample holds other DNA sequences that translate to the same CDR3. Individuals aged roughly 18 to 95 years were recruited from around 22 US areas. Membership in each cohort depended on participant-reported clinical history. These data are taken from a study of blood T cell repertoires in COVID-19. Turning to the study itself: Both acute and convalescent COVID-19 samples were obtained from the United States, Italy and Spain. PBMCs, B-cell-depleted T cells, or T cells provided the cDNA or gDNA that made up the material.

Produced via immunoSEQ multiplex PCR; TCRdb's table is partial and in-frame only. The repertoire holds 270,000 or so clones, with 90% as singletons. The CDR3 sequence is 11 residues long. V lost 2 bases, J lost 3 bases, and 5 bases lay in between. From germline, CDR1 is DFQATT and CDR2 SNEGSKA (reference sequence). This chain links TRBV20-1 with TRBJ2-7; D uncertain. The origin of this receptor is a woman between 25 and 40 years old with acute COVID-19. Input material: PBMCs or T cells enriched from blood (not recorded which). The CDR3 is CSARRGYEQYF. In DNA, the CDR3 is TGCAGTGCTAGACGCGGCTACGAGCAGTACTTC.